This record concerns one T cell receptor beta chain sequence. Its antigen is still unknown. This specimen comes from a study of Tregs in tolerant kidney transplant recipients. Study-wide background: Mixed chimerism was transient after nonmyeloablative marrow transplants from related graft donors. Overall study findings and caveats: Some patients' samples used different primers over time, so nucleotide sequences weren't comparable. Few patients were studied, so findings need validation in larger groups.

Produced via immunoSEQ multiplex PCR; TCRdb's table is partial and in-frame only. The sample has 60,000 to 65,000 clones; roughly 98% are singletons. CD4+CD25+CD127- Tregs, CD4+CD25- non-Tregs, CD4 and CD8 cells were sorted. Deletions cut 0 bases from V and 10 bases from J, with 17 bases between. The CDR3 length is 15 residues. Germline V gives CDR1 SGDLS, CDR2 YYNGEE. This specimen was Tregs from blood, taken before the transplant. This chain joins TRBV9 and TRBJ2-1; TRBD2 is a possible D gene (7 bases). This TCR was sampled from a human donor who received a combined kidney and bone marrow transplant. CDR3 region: CASSVEGGGAKEQFF. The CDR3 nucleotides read TGTGCCAGCAGCGTAGAGGGTGGGGGGGCTAAAGAGCAGTTCTTC.